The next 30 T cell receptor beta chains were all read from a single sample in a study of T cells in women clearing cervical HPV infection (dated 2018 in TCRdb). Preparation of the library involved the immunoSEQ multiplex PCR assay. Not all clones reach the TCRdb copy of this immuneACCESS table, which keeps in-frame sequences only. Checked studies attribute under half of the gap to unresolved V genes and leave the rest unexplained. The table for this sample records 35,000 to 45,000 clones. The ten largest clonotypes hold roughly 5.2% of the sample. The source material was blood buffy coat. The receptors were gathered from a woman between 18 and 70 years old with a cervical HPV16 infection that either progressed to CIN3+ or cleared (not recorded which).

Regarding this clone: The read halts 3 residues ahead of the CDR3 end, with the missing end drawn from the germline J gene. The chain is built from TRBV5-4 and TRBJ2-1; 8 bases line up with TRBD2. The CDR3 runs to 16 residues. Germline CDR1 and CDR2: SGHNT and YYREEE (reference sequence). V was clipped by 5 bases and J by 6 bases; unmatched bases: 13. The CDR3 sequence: CASRNQRELRSNEQFF. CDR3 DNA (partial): TGTGCCAGCAGGAACCAGCGGGAGTTGAGGTCCAATGAG.

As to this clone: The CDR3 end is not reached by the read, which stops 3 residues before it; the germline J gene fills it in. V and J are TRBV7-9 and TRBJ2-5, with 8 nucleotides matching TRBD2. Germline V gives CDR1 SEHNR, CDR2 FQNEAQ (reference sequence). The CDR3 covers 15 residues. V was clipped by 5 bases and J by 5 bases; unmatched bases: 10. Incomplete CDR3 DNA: TGTGCCAGCAGCGAAGGGGGACTAGGAATGGAGACC. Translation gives CASSEGGLGMET. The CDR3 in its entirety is CASSEGGLGMETQYF.

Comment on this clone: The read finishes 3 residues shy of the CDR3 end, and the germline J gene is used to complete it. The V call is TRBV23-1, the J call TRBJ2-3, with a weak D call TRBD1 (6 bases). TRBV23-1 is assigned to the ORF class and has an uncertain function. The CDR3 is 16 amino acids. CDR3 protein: CASSQSGRGSNQPQYF. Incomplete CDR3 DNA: TGCGCCAGCAGTCAATCGGGCAGGGGAAGCAATCAGCCG.

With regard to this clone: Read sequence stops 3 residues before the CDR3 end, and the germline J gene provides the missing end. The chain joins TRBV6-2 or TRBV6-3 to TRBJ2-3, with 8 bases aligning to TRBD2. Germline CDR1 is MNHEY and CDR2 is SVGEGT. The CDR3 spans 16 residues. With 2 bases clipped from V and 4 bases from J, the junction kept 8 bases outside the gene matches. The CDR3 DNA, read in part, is TGTGCCAGCAGTTACGATTGGAGCGGGAGCGCAGATACG. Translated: CASSYDWSGSADT. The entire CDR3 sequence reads CASSYDWSGSADTQYF.

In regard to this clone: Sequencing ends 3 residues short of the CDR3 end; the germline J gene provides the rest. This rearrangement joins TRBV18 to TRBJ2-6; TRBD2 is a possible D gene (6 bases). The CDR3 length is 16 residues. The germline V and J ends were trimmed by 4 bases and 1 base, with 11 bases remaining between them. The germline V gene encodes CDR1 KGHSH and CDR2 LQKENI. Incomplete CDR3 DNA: TGTGCCAGCTCACGGGTTCGGGGGTCTGGGGCCAACGTC. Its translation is CASSRVRGSGANV. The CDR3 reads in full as CASSRVRGSGANVLTF.

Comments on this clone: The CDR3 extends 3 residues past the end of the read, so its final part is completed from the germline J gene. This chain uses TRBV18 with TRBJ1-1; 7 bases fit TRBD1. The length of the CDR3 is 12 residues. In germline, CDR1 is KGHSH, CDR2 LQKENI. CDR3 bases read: TGTGCCAGCTCACCATCGACAGGGGAA. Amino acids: CASSPSTGE. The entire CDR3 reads CASSPSTGEAFF.

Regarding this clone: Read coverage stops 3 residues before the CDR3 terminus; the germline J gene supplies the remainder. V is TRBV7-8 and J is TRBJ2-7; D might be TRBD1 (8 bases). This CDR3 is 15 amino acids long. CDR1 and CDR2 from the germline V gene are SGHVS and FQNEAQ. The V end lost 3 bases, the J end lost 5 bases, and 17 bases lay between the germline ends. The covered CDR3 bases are TGTGCCAGCAGCTTCCTCGGACAGGGAGGGGACGAG. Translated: CASSFLGQGGDE. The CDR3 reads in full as CASSFLGQGGDEQYF.

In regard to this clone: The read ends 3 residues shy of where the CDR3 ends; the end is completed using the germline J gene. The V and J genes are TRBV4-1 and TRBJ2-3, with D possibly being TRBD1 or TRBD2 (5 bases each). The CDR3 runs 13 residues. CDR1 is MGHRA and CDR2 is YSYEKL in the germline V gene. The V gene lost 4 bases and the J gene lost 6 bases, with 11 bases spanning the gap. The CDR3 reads CASSLSEGDTQYF. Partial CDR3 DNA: TGCGCCAGCAGCCTAAGCGAGGGGGATACG.

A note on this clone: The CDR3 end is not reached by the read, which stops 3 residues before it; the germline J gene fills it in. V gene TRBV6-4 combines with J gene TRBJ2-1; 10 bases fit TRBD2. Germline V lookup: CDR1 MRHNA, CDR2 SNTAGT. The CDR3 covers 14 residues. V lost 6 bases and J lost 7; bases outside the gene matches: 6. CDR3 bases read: TGTGCCAGCAGCCTACTAGCGGGATTGAATGAG. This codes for CASSLLAGLNE. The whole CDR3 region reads CASSLLAGLNEQFF.

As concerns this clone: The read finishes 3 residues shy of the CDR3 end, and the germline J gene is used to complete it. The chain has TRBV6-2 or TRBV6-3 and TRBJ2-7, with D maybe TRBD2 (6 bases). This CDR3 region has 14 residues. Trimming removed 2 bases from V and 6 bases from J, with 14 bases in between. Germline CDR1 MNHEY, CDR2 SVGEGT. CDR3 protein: CASSYLPGAGEQYF. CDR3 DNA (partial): TGTGCCAGCAGTTACCTCCCGGGAGCGGGCGAG.

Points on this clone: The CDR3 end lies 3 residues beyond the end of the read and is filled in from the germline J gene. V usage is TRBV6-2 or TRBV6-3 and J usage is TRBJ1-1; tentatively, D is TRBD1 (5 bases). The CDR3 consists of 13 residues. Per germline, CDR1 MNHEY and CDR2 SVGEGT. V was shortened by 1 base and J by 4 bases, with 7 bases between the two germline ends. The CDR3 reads CASSYFGGTEAFF. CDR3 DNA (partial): TGTGCCAGCAGTTACTTCGGGGGCACTGAA.

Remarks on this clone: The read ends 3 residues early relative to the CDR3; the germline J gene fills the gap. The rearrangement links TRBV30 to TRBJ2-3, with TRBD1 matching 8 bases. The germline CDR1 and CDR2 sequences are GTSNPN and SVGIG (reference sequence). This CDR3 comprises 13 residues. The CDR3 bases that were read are TGTGCCTGGAGTGGGGGGACAGGAAAGACG. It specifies CAWSGGTGKT. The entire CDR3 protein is CAWSGGTGKTQYF.

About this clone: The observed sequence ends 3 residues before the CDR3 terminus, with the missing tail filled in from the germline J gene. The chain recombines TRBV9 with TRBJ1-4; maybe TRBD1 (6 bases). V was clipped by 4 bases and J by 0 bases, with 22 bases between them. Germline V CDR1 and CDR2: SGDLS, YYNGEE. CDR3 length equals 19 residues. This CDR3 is CASSPLGGGARATNEKLFF. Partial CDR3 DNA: TGTGCCAGCAGCCCTCTGGGAGGGGGGGCCCGTGCAACTAATGAAAAA.

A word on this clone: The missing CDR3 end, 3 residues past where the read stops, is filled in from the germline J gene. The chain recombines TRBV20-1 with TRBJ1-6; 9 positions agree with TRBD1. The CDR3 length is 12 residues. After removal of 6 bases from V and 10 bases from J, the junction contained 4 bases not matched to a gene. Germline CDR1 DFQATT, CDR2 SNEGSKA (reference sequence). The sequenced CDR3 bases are TGCAGTGCCACCGGGACAGGGTCACCC. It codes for CSATGTGSP. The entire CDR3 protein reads CSATGTGSPLHF.

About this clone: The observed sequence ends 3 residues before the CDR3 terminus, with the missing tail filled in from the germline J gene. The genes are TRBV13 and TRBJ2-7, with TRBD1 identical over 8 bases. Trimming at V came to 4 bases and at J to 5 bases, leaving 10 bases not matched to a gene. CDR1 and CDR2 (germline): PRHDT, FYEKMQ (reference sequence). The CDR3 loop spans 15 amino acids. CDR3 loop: CASSSAGTGLNEQYF. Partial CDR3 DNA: TGTGCCAGCAGCTCCGCCGGGACAGGACTTAACGAG. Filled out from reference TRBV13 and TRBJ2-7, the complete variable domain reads AAGVIQSPRHLIKEKRETATLKCYPIPRHDTVYWYQQGPGQDPQFLISFYEKMQSDKGSIPDRFSAQQFSDYHSELNMSSLELGDSALYFCASSSAGTGLNEQYFGPGTRLTVT.

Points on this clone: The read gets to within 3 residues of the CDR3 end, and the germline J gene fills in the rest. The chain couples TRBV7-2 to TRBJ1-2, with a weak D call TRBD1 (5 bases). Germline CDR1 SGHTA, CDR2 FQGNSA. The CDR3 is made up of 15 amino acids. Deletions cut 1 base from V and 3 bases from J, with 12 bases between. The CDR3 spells CASSLGGTGDYGYTF. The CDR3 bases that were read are TGTGCCAGCAGCTTAGGCGGGACGGGGGACTATGGC.

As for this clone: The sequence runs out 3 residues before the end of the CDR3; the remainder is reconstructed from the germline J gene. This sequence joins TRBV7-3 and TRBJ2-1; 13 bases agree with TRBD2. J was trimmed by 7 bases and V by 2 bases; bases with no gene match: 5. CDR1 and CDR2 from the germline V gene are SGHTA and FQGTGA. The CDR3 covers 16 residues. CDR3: CASSLRTSGSLNEQFF. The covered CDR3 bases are TGTGCCAGCAGCTTACGGACTAGCGGGAGCTTGAATGAG.

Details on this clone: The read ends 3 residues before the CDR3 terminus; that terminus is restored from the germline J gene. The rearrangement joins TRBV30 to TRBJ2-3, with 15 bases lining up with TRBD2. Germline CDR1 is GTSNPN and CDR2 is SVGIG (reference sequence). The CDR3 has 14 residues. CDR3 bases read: TGTGCCTGGGGGACTAGCGGGAGGATCGAGACG. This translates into CAWGTSGRIET. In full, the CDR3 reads CAWGTSGRIETQYF.

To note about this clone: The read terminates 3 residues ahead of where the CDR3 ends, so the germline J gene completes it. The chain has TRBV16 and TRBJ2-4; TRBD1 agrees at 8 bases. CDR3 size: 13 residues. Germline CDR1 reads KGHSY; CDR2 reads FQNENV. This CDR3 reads CASSPTGEETQYF. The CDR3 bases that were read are TGTGCCAGCAGCCCGACAGGGGAAGAGACT.

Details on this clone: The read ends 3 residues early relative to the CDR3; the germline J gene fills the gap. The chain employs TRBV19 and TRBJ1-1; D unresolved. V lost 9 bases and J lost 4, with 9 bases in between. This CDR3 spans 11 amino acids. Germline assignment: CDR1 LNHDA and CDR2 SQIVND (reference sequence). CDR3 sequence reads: CASRHGTEAFF. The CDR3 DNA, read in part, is TGTGCCAGCAGACATGGCACTGAA.

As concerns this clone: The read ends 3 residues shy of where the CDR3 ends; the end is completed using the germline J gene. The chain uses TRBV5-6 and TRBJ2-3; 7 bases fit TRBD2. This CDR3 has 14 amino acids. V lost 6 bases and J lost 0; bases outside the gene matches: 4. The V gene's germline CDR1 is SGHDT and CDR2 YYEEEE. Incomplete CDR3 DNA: TGTGCCAGCACCCCACTAGCGAGCACAGATACG. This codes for CASTPLASTDT. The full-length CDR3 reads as CASTPLASTDTQYF. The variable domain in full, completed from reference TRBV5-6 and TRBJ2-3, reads DAGVTQSPTHLIKTRGQQVTLRCSPKSGHDTVSWYQQALGQGPQFIFQYYEEEERQRGNFPDRFSGHQFPNYSSELNVNALLLGDSALYLCASTPLASTDTQYFGPGTRLTVL.

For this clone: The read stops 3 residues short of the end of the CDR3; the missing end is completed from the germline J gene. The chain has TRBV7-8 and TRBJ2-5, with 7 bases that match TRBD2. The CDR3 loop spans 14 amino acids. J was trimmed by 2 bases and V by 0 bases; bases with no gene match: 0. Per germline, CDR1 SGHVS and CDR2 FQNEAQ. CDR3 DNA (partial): TGTGCCAGCAGCTTAGCCGGGGGGCAAGAGACC. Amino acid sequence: CASSLAGGQET. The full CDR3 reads CASSLAGGQETQYF.

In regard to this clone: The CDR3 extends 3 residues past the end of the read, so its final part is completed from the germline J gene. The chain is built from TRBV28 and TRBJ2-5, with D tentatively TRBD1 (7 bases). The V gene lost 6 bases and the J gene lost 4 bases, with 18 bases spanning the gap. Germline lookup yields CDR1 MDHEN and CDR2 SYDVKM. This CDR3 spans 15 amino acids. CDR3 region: CASSSQGMRGETQYF. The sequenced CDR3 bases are TGTGCCAGCAGCTCACAGGGGATGCGGGGAGAGACC.

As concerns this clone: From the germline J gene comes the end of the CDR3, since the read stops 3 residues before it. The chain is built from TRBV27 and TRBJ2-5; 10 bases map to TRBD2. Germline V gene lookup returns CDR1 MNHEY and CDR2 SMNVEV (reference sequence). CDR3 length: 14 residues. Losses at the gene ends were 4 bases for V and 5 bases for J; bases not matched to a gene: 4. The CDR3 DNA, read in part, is TGTGCCAGCAGTTCCGGGACTAGCGTGGAGACC. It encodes CASSSGTSVET. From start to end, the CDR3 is CASSSGTSVETQYF.

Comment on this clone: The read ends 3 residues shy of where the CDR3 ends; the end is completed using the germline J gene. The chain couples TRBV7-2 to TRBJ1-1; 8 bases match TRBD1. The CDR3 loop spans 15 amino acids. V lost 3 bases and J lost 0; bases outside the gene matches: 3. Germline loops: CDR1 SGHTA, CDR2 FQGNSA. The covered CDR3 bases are TGTGCCAGCAGCTTCCAGACAGGGGTGAACACTGAA. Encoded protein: CASSFQTGVNTE. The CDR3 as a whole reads CASSFQTGVNTEAFF.

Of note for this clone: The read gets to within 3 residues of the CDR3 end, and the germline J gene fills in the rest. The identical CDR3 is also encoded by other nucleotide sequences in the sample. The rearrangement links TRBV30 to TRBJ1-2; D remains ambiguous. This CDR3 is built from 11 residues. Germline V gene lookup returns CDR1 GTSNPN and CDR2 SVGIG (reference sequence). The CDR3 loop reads CAWSVSRGYTF. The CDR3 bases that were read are TGTGCCTGGAGTGTTTCCCGGGGC.

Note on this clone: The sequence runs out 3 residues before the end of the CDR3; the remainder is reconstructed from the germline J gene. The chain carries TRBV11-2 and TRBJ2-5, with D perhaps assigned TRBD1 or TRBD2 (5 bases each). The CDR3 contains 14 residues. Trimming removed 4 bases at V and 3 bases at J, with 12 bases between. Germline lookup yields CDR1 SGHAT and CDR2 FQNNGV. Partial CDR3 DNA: TGTGCCAGCAGCTCGGAGAGGGGAAAAGAGACC. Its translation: CASSSERGKET. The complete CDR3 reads CASSSERGKETQYF. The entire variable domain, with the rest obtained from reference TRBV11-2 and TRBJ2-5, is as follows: EAGVAQSPRYKIIEKRQSVAFWCNPISGHATLYWYQQILGQGPKLLIQFQNNGVVDDSQLPKDRFSAERLKGVDSTLKIQPAKLEDSAVYLCASSSERGKETQYFGPGTRLLVL.

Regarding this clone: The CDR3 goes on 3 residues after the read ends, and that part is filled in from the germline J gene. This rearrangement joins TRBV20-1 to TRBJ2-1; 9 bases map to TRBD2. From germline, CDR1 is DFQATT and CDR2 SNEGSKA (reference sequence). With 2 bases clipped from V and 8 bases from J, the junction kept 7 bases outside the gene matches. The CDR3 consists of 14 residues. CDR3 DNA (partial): TGCAGTGCTAGACTGTACGCGGGGGGGGATGAG. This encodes CSARLYAGGDE. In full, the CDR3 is CSARLYAGGDEQFF.

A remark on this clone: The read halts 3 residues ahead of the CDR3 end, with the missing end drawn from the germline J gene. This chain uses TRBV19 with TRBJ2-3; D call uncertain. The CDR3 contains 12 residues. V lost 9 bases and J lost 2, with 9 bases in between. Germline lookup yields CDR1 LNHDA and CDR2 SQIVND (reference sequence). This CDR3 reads CASTDFTDTQYF. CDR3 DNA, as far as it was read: TGTGCCAGCACTGACTTCACAGATACG.

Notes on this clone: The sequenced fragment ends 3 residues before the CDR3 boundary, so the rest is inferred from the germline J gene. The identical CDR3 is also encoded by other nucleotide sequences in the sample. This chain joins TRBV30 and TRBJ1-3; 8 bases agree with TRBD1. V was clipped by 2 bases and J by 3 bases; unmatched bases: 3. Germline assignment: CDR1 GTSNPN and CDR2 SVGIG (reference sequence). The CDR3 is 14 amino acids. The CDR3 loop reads CAWSKDRVGNTIYF. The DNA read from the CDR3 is TGTGCCTGGAGTAAGGACAGGGTTGGAAACACC.